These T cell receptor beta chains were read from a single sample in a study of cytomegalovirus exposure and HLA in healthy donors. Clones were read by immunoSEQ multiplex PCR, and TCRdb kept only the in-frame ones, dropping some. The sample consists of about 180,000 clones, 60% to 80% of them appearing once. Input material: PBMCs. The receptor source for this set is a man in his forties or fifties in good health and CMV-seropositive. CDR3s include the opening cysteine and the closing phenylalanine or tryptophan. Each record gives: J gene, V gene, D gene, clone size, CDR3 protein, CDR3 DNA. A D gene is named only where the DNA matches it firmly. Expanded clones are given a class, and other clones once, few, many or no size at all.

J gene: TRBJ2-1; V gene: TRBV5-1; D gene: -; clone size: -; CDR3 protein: CASSSQGAGEQFF; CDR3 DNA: TGCGCCAGCAGCTCACAGGGTGCTGGGGAGCAGTTCTTC
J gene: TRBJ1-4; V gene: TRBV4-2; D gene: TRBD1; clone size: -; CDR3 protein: CASSSGQGGEKLFF; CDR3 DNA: TGTGCCAGCAGCTCTGGACAGGGCGGGGAAAAACTGTTTTTT
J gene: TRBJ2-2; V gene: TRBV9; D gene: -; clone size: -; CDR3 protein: CASSPGTRNTGELFF; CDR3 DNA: TGTGCCAGCAGCCCAGGGACAAGGAACACCGGGGAGCTGTTTTTT
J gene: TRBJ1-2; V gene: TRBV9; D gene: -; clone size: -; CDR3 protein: CASSPRTGNYGYTF; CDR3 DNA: TGTGCCAGCAGCCCTAGGACGGGGAACTATGGCTACACCTTC
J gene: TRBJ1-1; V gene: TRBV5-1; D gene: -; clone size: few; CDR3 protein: CASSLLGAGTEAFF; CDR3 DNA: TGCGCCAGCAGCTTGTTGGGGGCGGGCACTGAAGCTTTCTTT
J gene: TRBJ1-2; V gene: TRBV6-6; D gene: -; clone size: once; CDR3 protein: CASSSQGNYGYTF; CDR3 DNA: TGTGCCAGCAGTTCGCAGGGGAACTATGGCTACACCTTC
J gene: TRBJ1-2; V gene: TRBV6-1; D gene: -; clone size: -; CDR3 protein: CASSEAWDTYGYTF; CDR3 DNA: TGTGCCAGCAGTGAAGCGTGGGACACGTATGGCTACACCTTC
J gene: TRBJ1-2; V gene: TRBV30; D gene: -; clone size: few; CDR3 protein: CAWWTDYGYTF; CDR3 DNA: TGTGCCTGGTGGACAGACTATGGCTACACCTTC
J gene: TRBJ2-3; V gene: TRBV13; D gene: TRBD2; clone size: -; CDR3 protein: CASSLGGSGFTDTQYF; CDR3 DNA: TGTGCCAGCAGCTTAGGAGGTAGCGGGTTCACAGATACGCAGTATTTT
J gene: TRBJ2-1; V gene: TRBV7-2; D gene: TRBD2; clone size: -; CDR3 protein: CASSFRGGSYEQFF; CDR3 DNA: TGTGCCAGCAGCTTTCGGGGCGGGAGCTATGAGCAGTTCTTC
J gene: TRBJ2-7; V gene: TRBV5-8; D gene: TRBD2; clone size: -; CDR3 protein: CASSLAVVTSGKYEQYF; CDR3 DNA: TGTGCCAGCAGCTTGGCCGTGGTGACTAGCGGCAAATACGAGCAGTACTTC
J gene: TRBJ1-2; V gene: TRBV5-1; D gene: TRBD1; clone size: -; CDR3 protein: CASSLGQGSYGYTF; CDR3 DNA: TGCGCCAGCAGCTTGGGACAGGGCAGCTATGGCTACACCTTC
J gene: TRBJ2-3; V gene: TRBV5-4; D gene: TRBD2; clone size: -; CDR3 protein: CASSFRTSGTDTQYF; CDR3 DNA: TGTGCCAGCAGCTTTCGGACTAGCGGCACAGATACGCAGTATTTT
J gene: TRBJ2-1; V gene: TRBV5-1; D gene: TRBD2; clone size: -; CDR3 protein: CASSTLTSGVYNEQFF; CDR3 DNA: TGCGCCAGCAGTACTTTAACTAGCGGAGTTTACAATGAGCAGTTCTTC
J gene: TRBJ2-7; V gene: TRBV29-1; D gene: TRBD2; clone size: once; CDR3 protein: CSVRGAASGPYEQYF; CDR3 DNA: TGCAGCGTTCGAGGAGCGGCTAGCGGGCCCTACGAGCAGTACTTC
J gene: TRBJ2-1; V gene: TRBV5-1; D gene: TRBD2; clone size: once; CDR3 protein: CASSWTLAGGPNEQFF; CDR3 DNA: TGCGCCAGCAGCTGGACCTTAGCGGGAGGGCCTAATGAGCAGTTCTTC
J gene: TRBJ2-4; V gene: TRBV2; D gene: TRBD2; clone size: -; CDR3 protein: CASTRLAEIAKNSQYF; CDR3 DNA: TGTGCCAGCACCCGGCTAGCGGAAATAGCCAAAAACAGTCAGTACTTC
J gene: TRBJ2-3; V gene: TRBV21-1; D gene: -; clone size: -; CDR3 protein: CASSIGTSGREGTDTQYF; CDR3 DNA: TGTGCCAGCAGCATCGGGACTAGCGGCCGGGAGGGAACAGATACGCAGTATTTT
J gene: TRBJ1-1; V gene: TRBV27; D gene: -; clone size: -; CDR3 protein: CASTPGGDTEAFF; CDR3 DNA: TGTGCCAGCACCCCGGGGGGGGACACTGAAGCTTTCTTT
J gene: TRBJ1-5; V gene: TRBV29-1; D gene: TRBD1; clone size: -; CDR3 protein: CSVGGDRGNQPQHF; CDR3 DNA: TGCAGCGTCGGAGGGGACAGGGGCAATCAACCCCAGCATTTT
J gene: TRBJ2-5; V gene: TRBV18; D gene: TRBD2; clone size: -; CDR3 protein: CASSPPGRESGQYF; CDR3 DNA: TGTGCCAGCTCACCACCCGGGCGGGAGTCGGGCCAGTACTTC
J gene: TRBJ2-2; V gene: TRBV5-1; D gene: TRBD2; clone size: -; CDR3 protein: CASSLAAGTNTGELFF; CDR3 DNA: TGCGCCAGCAGCTTGGCAGCGGGGACGAACACCGGGGAGCTGTTTTTT
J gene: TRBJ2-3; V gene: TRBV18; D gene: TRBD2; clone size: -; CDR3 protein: CASSPSTGPGTSGLPDTQYF; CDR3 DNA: TGTGCCAGCTCACCATCGACAGGGCCCGGGACTAGCGGGCTTCCAGATACGCAGTATTTT
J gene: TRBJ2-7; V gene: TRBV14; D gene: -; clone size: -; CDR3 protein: CASRQSARGLGEQYF; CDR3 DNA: TGTGCCAGCAGACAGTCGGCTAGAGGGTTGGGCGAGCAGTACTTC
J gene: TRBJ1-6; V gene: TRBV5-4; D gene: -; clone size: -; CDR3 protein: CASSLSGAGYNSPLHF; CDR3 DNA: TGTGCCAGCAGCTTGTCAGGGGCAGGTTATAATTCACCCCTCCACTTT
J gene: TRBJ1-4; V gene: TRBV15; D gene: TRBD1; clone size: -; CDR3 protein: CATSTRQGSNEKLFF; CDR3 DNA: TGTGCCACCAGCACAAGACAGGGGAGTAATGAAAAACTGTTTTTT
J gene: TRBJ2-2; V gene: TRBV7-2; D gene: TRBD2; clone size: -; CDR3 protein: CASSPGGGRAGELFF; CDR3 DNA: TGTGCCAGCAGCCCCGGGGGCGGGAGGGCCGGGGAGCTGTTTTTT
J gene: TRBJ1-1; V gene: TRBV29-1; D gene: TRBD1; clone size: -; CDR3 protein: CSVEQGAGTEAFF; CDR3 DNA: TGCAGCGTTGAGCAGGGGGCTGGGACTGAAGCTTTCTTT